The sequence of this TCR delta chain was determined in a study of Vδ1+ human thymocytes. In regard to this clone: What it recognizes is unknown.

The CDR3 spans 19 residues. V lost 3 bases, J lost 0 bases, and 16 bases stayed unmatched. Germline V gene lookup returns CDR1 TSWWSYY and CDR2 QGS. Extracted RNA was reverse transcribed into cDNA. The CDR3 regions were amplified by multiplex PCR from V-gene primers to a constant-region primer. TCRdb reanalyzed the multiplex PCR reads using CATT. Of around 60,000 delta-chain clones listed, about 15% were seen once; the top ten hold 0.3% to 0.45%. Study conclusions and caveats: Despite high sort purity, approximately 20% of thymic T cell receptor delta sequences were Vdelta2. Bulk data may be misread because of unexpected Vdelta2 sequences. Thymic TRG and TRD repertoires appeared highly polyclonal, with Gaussian CDR3 length distributions.

The sample consisted of Vdelta1+ gamma-delta thymocytes from the thymus. Subset described: FACS-sorted CD3+ TCRalphabeta- TCRVdelta1+ TCRVdelta2- thymocytes. The sequence was obtained from a girl in the first two years of life who had congenital heart surgery. The J gene is TRDJ1, the V gene TRDV1, with TRDD3 matching 7 bases. The CDR3 loop reads CALGEPRVGGLLYTDKLIF. CDR3 coding DNA: TGTGCTCTTGGGGAGCCCCGGGTTGGGGGACTCCTATACACCGATAAACTCATCTTT.